This T cell receptor beta chain was retrieved from a study of T cells in Graves' hyperthyroidism and ophthalmopathy (dated by TCRdb to about 2019). At the level of the whole study: Peripheral blood samples were taken at the time of initial diagnosis, prior to any treatment. The study also compared thyroid tissue and blood T-cell repertoires from 5 to 7 Graves' hyperthyroidism patients. The paper reports TCR Vbeta CDR3 sequencing of 140 or so peripheral blood samples: some 44 ophthalmopathy, around 80 hyperthyroidism and 17 progressor patients. An independent validation cohort of around 20 hyperthyroidism patients and about 16 patients who later progressed to ophthalmopathy tested prospective prediction of ophthalmopathy. TCR V-J signatures able to tell the groups apart were searched for in a discovery cohort of some 100 patients, of whom about 40 had Graves' ophthalmopathy and around 57 had stable Graves' hyperthyroidism. The 85 to 100 discovery patients were randomly split 7:3 into training and test sets. Once sampling was done, hyperthyroidism patients were given methimazole at a starting dose of 30 mg daily, whereas ophthalmopathy patients were given high-dose intravenous methylprednisolone.

This clonotype showed up just a few times. Its antigen remains undetermined. No clone much larger than this one lies a single base away; base qualities are absent. Hyperthyroidism patients were aged 18 to 65 years and newly diagnosed, with disease duration of less than 2 months. Any patient with an uncontrolled infection, another autoimmune disease, pregnancy or lactation was excluded. Diagnoses relied on clinical symptoms, serum thyroxine and TRAb, thyroid ultrasound and orbital computed tomography. Blood from progressor patients was drawn when they were first diagnosed with hyperthyroidism, before any ophthalmopathy symptoms appeared. PBMCs were isolated from about 9.2 ml of fresh peripheral blood by Ficoll-Paque density gradient centrifugation. Progressor patients were initially diagnosed with Graves' hyperthyroidism and developed ophthalmopathy during follow-up. Total RNA was extracted with Trizol reagent, and quality was checked on an Agilent 2100 Bioanalyzer.

Overall results and qualifications from the work: Sample size was not statistically predetermined, and investigators were not blinded to group allocation. In cross-validation, a model built on a 13 V-J signature told ophthalmopathy apart from stable hyperthyroidism with under 90% sensitivity and approximately 81% specificity, and in testing the same model reached 80%/75%. In validation, the model predicted progression to ophthalmopathy with 60% to 71% sensitivity and around 72% specificity, a median of 6.5 months before onset. Most expanded thyroid clonotypes (frequency above 0.001) were also detected in blood, suggesting blood repertoires may reflect thyroid immune responses.

TCR beta CDR3 regions were amplified from RNA transcripts. A first-round RT-PCR of the TCR CDR3 used the HTBI primer set with the Qiagen OneStep RT-PCR kit. Libraries were constructed in a second round of multiplex PCR, after which size selection and purification were performed. The libraries were sequenced on an Illumina HiSeq2000 using paired-end 100 bp reads. Processing in the source paper ran as follows. SOAPnuke was used to process the raw data, removing reads that contained adapters or uncalled bases, had a mean Phred below 15, or lacked an exact match to the constant primer or identifier. High-quality paired reads were merged using COPE v1.2.5, and each unique nucleotide sequence was defined as a clonotype. MiTCR v1.1 was used to align the clonotypes against IMGT TRBV, TRBD and TRBJ reference segments. The analysis included only V-J combinations with a frequency above 0.0001, which together covered 99% to 99.2% of the repertoires. A TCS score was defined as the ratio of F50 (clonal expansion) to E x V (chaos), with BLOSUM62-based TCRdist applied between CDR3 peptides within each V-J. Welch's t-statistics and random forest reduced several hundred V-J features to 10 to 15, which were used in a naive Bayes classifier (R e1071). Clones were called with MiXCR by TCRdb after fastp trimmed the public reads at Q25, and only in-frame beta chains were retained. Entries that share a CDR3 protein sequence are merged under the most common genes and DNA. In this record, the V and J calls reflect TCRdb's handling and not the investigators' own analysis. This sample is represented by approximately 370,000 distinct CDR3 sequences; about a sixth of them were singletons. Jointly, the top ten make up 30% to 35% of the sample.

For CDR1 and CDR2, the germline V gene (reference sequence) lists MNHEY and SMNVEV. The germline V and J ends show losses of 2 bases and 10 bases respectively, and no gene match explains 9 bases of the junction. The CDR3 sequence holds 17 residues, the cysteine and phenylalanine included. This entry keeps only the CDR3 DNA: 51 bases, framed from base 1. The chain links TRBV27 with TRBJ2-3; 16 bases in the junction line up with TRBD2. The TCR comes from a woman aged 25 to 39 with Graves' hyperthyroidism that later progressed to Graves' ophthalmopathy. What was sequenced was blood. The DNA is TGTGCCAGCAGTTTAGTGGGTGTCGGGACTAGCGGGGGGGCGCAGTATTTT. This codes for CASSLVGVGTSGGAQYF.